A selection of T cell receptor beta chains follows, all from one sample in a study of blood T cell repertoires in COVID-19. Here immunoSEQ multiplex PCR was the method, and the copy in TCRdb shows in-frame clones only, minus some. Of about 250,000 clones listed, roughly 80% are singletons. The sample comprised PBMCs or T cells enriched from blood (not recorded which). All receptors come from a man aged 35 to 55 who had been exposed to COVID-19. Each CDR3 is given with its conserved first and last residue. The D gene is left open where the match is weak. The size field is filled for only some rows; it gives once, few, many or a size class.

TRBV2	TRBD2	NA	TRBJ2-7	CASTASGPPPYEQYF	TGTGCCAGCACAGCTAGCGGCCCCCCTCCCTACGAGCAGTACTTC
TRBV2	NA	NA	TRBJ2-7	CASTKWVGGQKQYF	TGTGCCAGCACCAAGTGGGTCGGAGGGCAGAAGCAGTACTTC
TRBV3-1/TRBV3-2	NA	NA	TRBJ1-2	CASSPDRTGGGYTF	TGTGCCAGCAGCCCAGACAGGACGGGCGGGGGCTACACCTTC
TRBV11-2	NA	NA	TRBJ2-5	CAWGWGRAETQYF	TGTGCCTGGGGGTGGGGGCGGGCGGAGACCCAGTACTTC
TRBV5-1	NA	NA	TRBJ2-2	CASSFSQASNTGELFF	TGCGCCAGCAGCTTCTCCCAGGCATCGAACACCGGGGAGCTGTTTTTT
TRBV27	NA	NA	TRBJ1-3	CASSLTGLGNTIYF	TGTGCCAGCAGTTTGACAGGCCTCGGAAACACCATATATTTT
TRBV30	TRBD1	many	TRBJ2-7	CAWINQGASYEQYF	TGTGCCTGGATCAACCAGGGGGCATCTTACGAGCAGTACTTC
TRBV5-4	NA	NA	TRBJ2-7	CASSPAGPYEQYF	TGTGCCAGCAGCCCCGCAGGGCCCTACGAGCAGTACTTC
TRBV19	TRBD1	NA	TRBJ2-3	CAISKGQGVDTQYF	TGTGCCATATCCAAGGGACAGGGGGTAGATACGCAGTATTTT
TRBV30	NA	NA	TRBJ2-2	CAWSRGYTGELFF	TGTGCCTGGAGTAGGGGGTACACCGGGGAGCTGTTTTTT
TRBV29-1	TRBD1	NA	TRBJ2-2	CSVEDTRGRDTGELFF	TGCAGCGTTGAGGATACCAGGGGGCGGGACACCGGGGAGCTGTTTTTT
TRBV15	NA	NA	TRBJ2-2	CATSRGGQAVGELFF	TGTGCCACCAGCAGAGGGGGTCAAGCGGTCGGGGAGCTGTTTTTT
TRBV3-1/TRBV3-2	TRBD1	NA	TRBJ2-2	CASSPSSGTVATGELFF	TGTGCCAGCAGCCCTTCCTCCGGGACAGTGGCCACCGGGGAGCTGTTTTTT
TRBV9	TRBD1	NA	TRBJ1-4	CASSPTGEANEKLFF	TGTGCCAGCAGCCCAACAGGGGAGGCTAATGAAAAACTGTTTTTT
TRBV15	NA	NA	TRBJ2-7	CATSRATGYEQYF	TGTGCCACCAGCAGAGCTACAGGGTACGAGCAGTACTTC
TRBV5-1	NA	NA	TRBJ2-7	CASSAGAGYEQYF	TGCGCCAGCAGCGCCGGAGCCGGGTACGAGCAGTACTTC
TRBV5-1	NA	once	TRBJ1-2	CASSWGTGGGNYGYTF	TGCGCCAGCAGCTGGGGGACGGGGGGAGGTAACTATGGCTACACCTTC
TRBV11-2	NA	many	TRBJ2-7	CASSLGSWWSTYEQYF	TGTGCCAGCAGCTTAGGGTCATGGTGGTCAACTTACGAGCAGTACTTC
TRBV5-4	TRBD2	once	TRBJ2-7	CASSPKGGLYEQYF	TGTGCCAGCAGCCCGAAGGGAGGGTTATACGAGCAGTACTTC
TRBV7-9	NA	NA	TRBJ2-7	CASSLIPLAKQYF	TGTGCCAGCAGCTTAATCCCCCTAGCGAAGCAGTACTTC
TRBV2	NA	NA	TRBJ2-7	CASRQTEVNEQYF	TGTGCCAGCAGGCAAACTGAAGTAAACGAGCAGTACTTC
TRBV30	NA	NA	TRBJ1-1	CAVQGMNTEAFF	TGTGCCGTTCAGGGCATGAACACTGAAGCTTTCTTT
TRBV24-1	NA	NA	TRBJ2-1	CATSDTTEGSEQFF	TGTGCCACCAGTGATACTACCGAGGGTAGTGAGCAGTTCTTC
TRBV5-5	TRBD1	NA	TRBJ2-7	CASSLQGGNSYEQYF	TGTGCCAGCAGCTTACAGGGGGGAAACTCCTACGAGCAGTACTTC
TRBV4-1	NA	NA	TRBJ1-3	CASATGFTGNTIYF	TGCGCCAGCGCTACAGGGTTCACTGGAAACACCATATATTTT
TRBV5-1	TRBD2	NA	TRBJ2-7	CASQPTSGRGYEQYF	TGCGCCAGCCAACCGACTAGCGGGAGAGGTTACGAGCAGTACTTC
TRBV12-5	NA	NA	TRBJ1-1	CASGYLTNTEAFF	TGTGCTAGTGGTTACTTAACGAACACTGAAGCTTTCTTT
TRBV24-1	NA	few	TRBJ1-4	CATSDGEGEKLFF	TGTGCCACCAGTGACGGGGAAGGCGAAAAACTGTTTTTT
TRBV5-1	TRBD1	NA	TRBJ1-5	CASSLSGRGESNQPQHF	TGCGCCAGCAGCTTGTCTGGCAGGGGGGAATCCAATCAGCCCCAGCATTTT
TRBV10-3	NA	NA	TRBJ2-1	CAISEPRANEQFF	TGTGCCATCAGTGAGCCGAGGGCCAATGAGCAGTTCTTC
TRBV18	TRBD1	NA	TRBJ1-5	CASSPPGDSLGLNQPQHF	TGTGCCAGCTCACCACCGGGGGACAGTTTGGGGCTAAATCAGCCCCAGCATTTT
TRBV5-1	NA	NA	TRBJ2-3	CASSLDSLAYTQYF	TGCGCCAGCAGCTTGGACAGCCTAGCATATACGCAGTATTTT
TRBV15	NA	NA	TRBJ2-2	CATSRAPPGDQGTGELFF	TGTGCCACCAGCAGAGCCCCCCCGGGGGACCAGGGCACCGGGGAGCTGTTTTTT
TRBV4-1	TRBD2	NA	TRBJ2-3	CASTGTSGNTDTQYF	TGCGCCAGTACAGGGACTAGCGGGAACACAGATACGCAGTATTTT
TRBV25-1	NA	NA	TRBJ1-2	CASSEADSLYGYTF	TGTGCCAGCAGTGAAGCCGACAGCCTCTATGGCTACACCTTC
TRBV14	NA	NA	TRBJ1-2	CASSPSRSYGYTF	TGTGCCAGCAGCCCCTCTCGGAGCTATGGCTACACCTTC
TRBV5-8	NA	once	TRBJ2-1	CASSSVLDYNEQFF	TGTGCCAGCAGCTCCGTACTTGATTACAATGAGCAGTTCTTC
TRBV27	TRBD2	NA	TRBJ2-1	CASKGQSGGRLAPSTYNEQFF	TGTGCCAGCAAAGGGCAAAGCGGCGGCAGACTAGCGCCGTCCACCTACAATGAGCAGTTCTTC
TRBV19	TRBD1	NA	TRBJ1-2	CASKGRDRAMSNYGYTF	TGTGCCAGTAAGGGTAGGGACAGGGCAATGAGTAACTATGGCTACACCTTC
TRBV30	TRBD2	NA	TRBJ2-5	CAWSRTSGTQYF	TGTGCCTGGAGTAGGACTAGTGGGACCCAGTACTTC
TRBV5-1	NA	once	TRBJ2-2	CASSLDPGYGGELFF	TGCGCCAGCAGCTTGGATCCAGGCTACGGCGGGGAGCTGTTTTTT
TRBV10-1	NA	NA	TRBJ1-1	CASSGGAMNTEAFF	TGCGCCAGCTCCGGGGGAGCAATGAACACTGAAGCTTTCTTT
TRBV7-9	TRBD1	few	TRBJ2-2	CASSPTGGSGELFF	TGTGCCAGCAGTCCTACAGGGGGCTCCGGGGAGCTGTTTTTT
TRBV27	TRBD1	NA	TRBJ1-4	CASSYQGAGEKLFF	TGTGCCAGCAGTTATCAGGGGGCTGGTGAAAAACTGTTTTTT
TRBV5-1	NA	NA	TRBJ2-3	CASSLGGGTDTQYF	TGCGCCAGCAGCTTGGGGGGGGGCACAGATACGCAGTATTTT
TRBV2	TRBD1	NA	TRBJ1-1	CASSLDRVDRTEAFF	TGTGCCAGCAGTTTGGACAGGGTTGATCGTACTGAAGCTTTCTTT
TRBV2	NA	NA	TRBJ1-2	CASTFEGGADYGYTF	TGTGCCAGTACCTTCGAGGGGGGGGCCGACTATGGCTACACCTTC
TRBV7-6	TRBD1	NA	TRBJ1-1	CASSLLGTGGTEAFF	TGTGCCAGCAGCTTGCTGGGGACAGGGGGGACTGAAGCTTTCTTT
TRBV6-5	NA	few	TRBJ2-7	CASSPDWKSYEQYF	TGTGCCAGCAGTCCGGACTGGAAATCCTACGAGCAGTACTTC
TRBV6-5	NA	NA	TRBJ2-2	CASSYAGGELFF	TGTGCCAGCAGTTACGCGGGCGGGGAGCTGTTTTTT
TRBV7-9	NA	NA	TRBJ2-5	CASSYLAAGTRETQYF	TGTGCCAGCAGTTATCTCGCCGCAGGGACACGGGAGACCCAGTACTTC
TRBV10-2	NA	NA	TRBJ2-7	CASLSRAGTEQYF	TGCGCCAGTTTGTCACGAGCCGGGACAGAGCAGTACTTC
TRBV28	TRBD1	NA	TRBJ1-2	CASSINRGSYTF	TGTGCCAGCAGTATCAACAGGGGTAGCTACACCTTC
TRBV24-1	NA	once	TRBJ2-7	CATSGDRDTYEQYF	TGTGCCACCAGTGGGGACCGGGACACCTACGAGCAGTACTTC
TRBV11-3	NA	NA	TRBJ2-4	CASGPRRALDKNIQYF	TGTGCCAGCGGCCCGCGGAGGGCCCTAGACAAAAACATTCAGTACTTC